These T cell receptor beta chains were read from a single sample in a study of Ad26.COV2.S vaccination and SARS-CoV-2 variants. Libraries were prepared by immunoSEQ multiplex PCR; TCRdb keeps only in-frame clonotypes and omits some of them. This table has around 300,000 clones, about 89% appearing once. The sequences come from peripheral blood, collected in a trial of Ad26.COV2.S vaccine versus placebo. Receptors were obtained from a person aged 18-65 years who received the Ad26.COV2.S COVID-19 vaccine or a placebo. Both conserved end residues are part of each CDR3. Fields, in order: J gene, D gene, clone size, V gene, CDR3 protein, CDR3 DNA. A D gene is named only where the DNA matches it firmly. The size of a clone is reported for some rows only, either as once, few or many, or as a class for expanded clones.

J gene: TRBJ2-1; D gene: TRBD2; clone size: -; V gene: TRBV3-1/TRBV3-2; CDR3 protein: CASSQGLAAYNEQFF; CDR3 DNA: TGTGCCAGCAGCCAAGGGCTAGCGGCCTACAATGAGCAGTTCTTC
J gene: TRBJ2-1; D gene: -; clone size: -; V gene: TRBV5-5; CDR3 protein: CASSLFGGINNEQFF; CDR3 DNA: TGTGCCAGCAGCTTGTTTGGAGGGATTAACAATGAGCAGTTCTTC
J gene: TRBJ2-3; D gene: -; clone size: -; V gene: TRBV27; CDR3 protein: CASSLRDSSTDTQYF; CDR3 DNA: TGTGCCAGCAGTTTACGAGACAGCAGCACAGATACGCAGTATTTT
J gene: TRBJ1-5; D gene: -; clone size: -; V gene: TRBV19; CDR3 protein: CASRTANSNQPQHF; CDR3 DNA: TGTGCCAGTAGGACAGCTAATAGCAATCAGCCCCAGCATTTT
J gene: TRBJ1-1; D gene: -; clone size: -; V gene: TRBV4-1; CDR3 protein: CASSQDRVGWEAEAFF; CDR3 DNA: TGCGCCAGCAGCCAAGACAGGGTTGGTTGGGAGGCTGAAGCTTTCTTT
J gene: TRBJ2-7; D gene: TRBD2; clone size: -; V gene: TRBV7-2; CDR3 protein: CASSLGLAGYEQYF; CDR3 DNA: TGTGCCAGCAGCTTAGGACTAGCGGGATACGAGCAGTACTTC
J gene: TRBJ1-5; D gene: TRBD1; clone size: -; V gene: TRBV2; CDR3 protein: CASSYRDRGNQPQHF; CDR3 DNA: TGTGCCAGCAGCTACCGGGACAGGGGTAATCAGCCCCAGCATTTT
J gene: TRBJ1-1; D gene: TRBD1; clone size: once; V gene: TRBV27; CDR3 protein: CASSISGQGTEAFF; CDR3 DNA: TGTGCCAGCAGTATCTCGGGACAGGGAACTGAAGCTTTCTTT
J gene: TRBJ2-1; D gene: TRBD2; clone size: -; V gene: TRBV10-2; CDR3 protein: CASSEPGTSGRANEQFF; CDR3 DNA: TGCGCCAGCAGTGAGCCCGGGACTAGCGGGAGGGCCAATGAGCAGTTCTTC
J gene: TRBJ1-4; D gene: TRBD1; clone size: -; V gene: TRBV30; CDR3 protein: CAWSGTGYEKLFF; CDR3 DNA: TGTGCCTGGAGTGGGACAGGCTATGAAAAACTGTTTTTT
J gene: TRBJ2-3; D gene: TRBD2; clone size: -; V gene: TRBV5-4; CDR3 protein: CASRLAGGPVDTQYF; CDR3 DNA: TGTGCCAGCAGACTAGCGGGAGGGCCGGTAGATACGCAGTATTTT
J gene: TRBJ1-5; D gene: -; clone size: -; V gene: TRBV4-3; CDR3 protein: CASSQDFILSGSQPQHF; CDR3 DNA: TGCGCCAGCAGCCAAGATTTTATCTTGTCAGGGAGTCAGCCCCAGCATTTT
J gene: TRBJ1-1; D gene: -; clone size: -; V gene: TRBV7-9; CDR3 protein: CASSPPGQENTEAFF; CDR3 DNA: TGTGCCAGCAGCCCCCCCGGGCAGGAGAACACTGAAGCTTTCTTT
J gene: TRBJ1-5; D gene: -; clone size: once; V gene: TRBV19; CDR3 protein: CASSLAASNQPQHF; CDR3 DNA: TGTGCCAGTAGTCTTGCAGCATCCAATCAGCCCCAGCATTTT
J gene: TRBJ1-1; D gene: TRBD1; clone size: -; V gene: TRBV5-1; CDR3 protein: CASSLRTGDVTEAFF; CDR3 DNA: TGCGCCAGCAGCCTAAGGACAGGGGATGTCACTGAAGCTTTCTTT
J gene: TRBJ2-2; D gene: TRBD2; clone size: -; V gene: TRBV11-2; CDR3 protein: CASSLVLAGGLKEAGELFF; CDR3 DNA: TGTGCCAGCAGCTTAGTCCTAGCGGGAGGGCTCAAGGAGGCCGGGGAGCTGTTTTTT
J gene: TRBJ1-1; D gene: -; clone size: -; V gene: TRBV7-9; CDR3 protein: CASSPGMNTEAFF; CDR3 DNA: TGTGCCAGCAGCCCCGGGATGAACACTGAAGCTTTCTTT
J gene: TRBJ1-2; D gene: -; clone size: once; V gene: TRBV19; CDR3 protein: CARKNRENYGYTF; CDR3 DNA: TGTGCCAGGAAAAACAGGGAGAACTATGGCTACACCTTC
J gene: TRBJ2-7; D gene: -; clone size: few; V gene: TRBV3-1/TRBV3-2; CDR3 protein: CASSRLSSYEQYF; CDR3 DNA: TGTGCCAGCAGCCGACTCAGTTCCTACGAGCAGTACTTC
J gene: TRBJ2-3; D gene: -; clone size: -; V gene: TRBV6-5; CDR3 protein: CASSYGRGLTDTQYF; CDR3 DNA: TGTGCCAGCAGTTACGGGCGCGGACTCACAGATACGCAGTATTTT
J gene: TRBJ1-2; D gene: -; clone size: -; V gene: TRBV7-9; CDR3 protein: CASSTDLSYNYGYTF; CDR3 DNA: TGTGCCAGCAGCACAGACTTGTCCTATAACTATGGCTACACCTTC
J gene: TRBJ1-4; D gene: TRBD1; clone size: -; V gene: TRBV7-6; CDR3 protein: CASSTLGTAPNEKLFF; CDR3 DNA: TGTGCCAGCAGCACCCTAGGGACAGCACCAAATGAAAAACTGTTTTTT
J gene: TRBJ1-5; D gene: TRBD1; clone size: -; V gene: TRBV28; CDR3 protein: CASTTGAFQPQHF; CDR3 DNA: TGTGCCAGTACGACAGGGGCGTTTCAGCCCCAGCATTTT
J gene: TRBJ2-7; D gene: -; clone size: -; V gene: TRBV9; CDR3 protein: CASSASGTYNEQYF; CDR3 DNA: TGTGCCAGCAGCGCCTCCGGGACTTACAACGAGCAGTACTTC
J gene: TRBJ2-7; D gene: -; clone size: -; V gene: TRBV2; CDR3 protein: CASSQTVSSYEQYF; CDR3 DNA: TGTGCCAGCAGTCAAACGGTTAGCTCCTACGAGCAGTACTTC
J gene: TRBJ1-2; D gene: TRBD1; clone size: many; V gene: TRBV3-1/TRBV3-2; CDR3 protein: CASSQLGTGGSGYTF; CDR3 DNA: TGTGCCAGCAGCCAACTCGGGACAGGGGGTTCTGGCTACACCTTC
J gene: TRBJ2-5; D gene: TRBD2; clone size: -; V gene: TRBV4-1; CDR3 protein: CASSPGVLAGVQETQYF; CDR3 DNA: TGCGCCAGCAGCCCCGGGGTGCTAGCGGGAGTACAAGAGACCCAGTACTTC
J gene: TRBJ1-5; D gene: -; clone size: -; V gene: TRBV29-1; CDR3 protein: CSASQGSNQPQHF; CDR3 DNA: TGCAGCGCCTCCCAGGGTAGCAATCAGCCCCAGCATTTT
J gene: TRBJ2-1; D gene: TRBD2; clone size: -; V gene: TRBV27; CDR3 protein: CASSLWGGGAYNEQFF; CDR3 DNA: TGTGCCAGCAGTTTATGGGGCGGGGGGGCCTACAATGAGCAGTTCTTC
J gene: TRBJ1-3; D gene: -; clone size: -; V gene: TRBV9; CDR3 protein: CASSVADSGNTIYF; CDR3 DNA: TGTGCCAGCAGCGTAGCTGACTCTGGAAACACCATATATTTT
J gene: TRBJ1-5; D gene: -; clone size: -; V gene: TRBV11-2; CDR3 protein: CASSLSTGSNQPQHF; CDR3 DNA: TGTGCCAGCAGCTTATCAACAGGGAGCAATCAGCCCCAGCATTTT
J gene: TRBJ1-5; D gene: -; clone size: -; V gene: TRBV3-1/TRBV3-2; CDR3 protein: CASSQRQNNQPQHF; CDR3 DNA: TGTGCCAGCAGCCAACGCCAGAACAATCAGCCCCAGCATTTT
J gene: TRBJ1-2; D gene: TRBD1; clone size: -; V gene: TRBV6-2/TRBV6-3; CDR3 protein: CASSYRQGGTGYTF; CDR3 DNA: TGTGCCAGCAGTTATCGACAGGGGGGAACGGGCTACACCTTC
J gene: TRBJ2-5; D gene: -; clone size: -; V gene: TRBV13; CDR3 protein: CASSLGAGGQQETQYF; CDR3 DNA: TGTGCCAGCAGCTTAGGCGCAGGCGGCCAGCAAGAGACCCAGTACTTC
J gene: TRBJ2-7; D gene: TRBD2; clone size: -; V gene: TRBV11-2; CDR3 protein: CASSLDWRERSHEQYF; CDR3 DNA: TGTGCCAGCAGCTTAGATTGGCGGGAGAGGTCCCACGAGCAGTACTTC
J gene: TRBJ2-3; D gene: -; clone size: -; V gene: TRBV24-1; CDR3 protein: CATSVGDTQYF; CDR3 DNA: TGTGCCACCAGTGTGGGGGATACGCAGTATTTT
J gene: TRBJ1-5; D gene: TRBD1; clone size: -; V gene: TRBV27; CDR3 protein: CASTALWTGVEGQPQHF; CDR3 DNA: TGTGCCAGCACAGCTCTCTGGACAGGGGTGGAGGGTCAGCCCCAGCATTTT
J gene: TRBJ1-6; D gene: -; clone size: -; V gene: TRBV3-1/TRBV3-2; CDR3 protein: CASSPYNSPLHF; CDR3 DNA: TGTGCCAGCAGCCCCTATAATTCACCCCTCCACTTT
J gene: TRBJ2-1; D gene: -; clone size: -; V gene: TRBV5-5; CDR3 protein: CASSLYSYNEQFF; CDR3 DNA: TGTGCCAGCAGCTTGTATTCGTACAATGAGCAGTTCTTC
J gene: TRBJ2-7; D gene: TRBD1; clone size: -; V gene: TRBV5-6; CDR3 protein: CASSLGDRENYEQYF; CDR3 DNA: TGTGCCAGCAGCCTAGGGGACAGGGAAAACTACGAGCAGTACTTC
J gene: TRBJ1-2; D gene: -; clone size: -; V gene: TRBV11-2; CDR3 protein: CASSLDGVEGYTF; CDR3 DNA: TGTGCCAGCAGCTTAGACGGGGTTGAGGGCTACACCTTC
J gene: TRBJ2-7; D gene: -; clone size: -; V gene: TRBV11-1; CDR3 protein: CASSLASRYEQYF; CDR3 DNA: TGTGCCAGCAGCTTAGCGTCTCGCTACGAGCAGTACTTC
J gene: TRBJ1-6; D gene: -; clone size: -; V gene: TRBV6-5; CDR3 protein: CASTLRGVHNSPLHF; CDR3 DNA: TGTGCCAGCACCCTTAGGGGGGTTCACAATTCACCCCTCCACTTT
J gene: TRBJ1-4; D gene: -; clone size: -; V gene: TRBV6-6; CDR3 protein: CATSEIEEEKLFF; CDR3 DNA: TGTGCCACCTCCGAGATTGAGGAGGAAAAACTGTTTTTT
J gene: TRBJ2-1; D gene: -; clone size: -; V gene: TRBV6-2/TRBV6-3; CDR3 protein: CASSYPQANNEQFF; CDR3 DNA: TGTGCCAGCAGTTACCCACAGGCCAACAATGAGCAGTTCTTC
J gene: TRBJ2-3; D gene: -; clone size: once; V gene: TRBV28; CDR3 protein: CASSGPSTDTQYF; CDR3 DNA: TGTGCCAGCAGTGGACCTAGCACAGATACGCAGTATTTT
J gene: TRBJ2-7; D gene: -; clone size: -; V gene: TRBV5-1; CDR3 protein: CASSLERAGIYEQYF; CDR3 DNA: TGCGCCAGCAGCTTGGAGAGGGCAGGGATCTACGAGCAGTACTTC
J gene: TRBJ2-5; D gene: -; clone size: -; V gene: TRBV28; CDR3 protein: CASSLGGFYETQYF; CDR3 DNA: TGTGCCAGCAGTTTAGGTGGATTTTACGAGACCCAGTACTTC
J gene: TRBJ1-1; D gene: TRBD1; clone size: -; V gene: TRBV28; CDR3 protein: CASSLLLQGAEAFF; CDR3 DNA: TGTGCCAGCAGTTTGCTTTTACAGGGGGCTGAAGCTTTCTTT
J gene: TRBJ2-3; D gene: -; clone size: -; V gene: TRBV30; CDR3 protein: CAWRPSTDTQYF; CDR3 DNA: TGTGCCTGGAGGCCCAGCACAGATACGCAGTATTTT
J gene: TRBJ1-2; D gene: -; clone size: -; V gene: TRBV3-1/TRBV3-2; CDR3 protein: CASSQDGTSYGYTF; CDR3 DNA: TGTGCCAGCAGCCAGGATGGGACGAGTTATGGCTACACCTTC
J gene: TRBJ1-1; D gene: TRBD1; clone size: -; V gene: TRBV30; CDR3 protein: CAWSVQGVEAFF; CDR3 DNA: TGTGCCTGGAGTGTACAGGGGGTTGAAGCTTTCTTT
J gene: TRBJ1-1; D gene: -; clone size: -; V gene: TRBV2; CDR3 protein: CASSELPAEAFF; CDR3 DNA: TGTGCCAGCAGTGAACTCCCCGCGGAAGCTTTCTTT
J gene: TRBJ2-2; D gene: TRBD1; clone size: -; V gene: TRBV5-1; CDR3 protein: CASSLEQGATGELFF; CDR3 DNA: TGCGCCAGCAGCTTGGAACAGGGGGCGACCGGGGAGCTGTTTTTT
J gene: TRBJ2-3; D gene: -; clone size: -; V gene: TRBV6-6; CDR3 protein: CASSYSGERDTQYF; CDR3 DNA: TGTGCCAGCAGTTACTCGGGGGAGCGGGATACGCAGTATTTT
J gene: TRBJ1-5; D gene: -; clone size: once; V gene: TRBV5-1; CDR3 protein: CASRPGTVNNQPQHF; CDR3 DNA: TGCGCCAGCAGACCTGGGACGGTAAACAATCAGCCCCAGCATTTT
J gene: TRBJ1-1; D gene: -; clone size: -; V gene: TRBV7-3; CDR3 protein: CASSPGAANTEAFF; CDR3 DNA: TGTGCCAGCAGCCCCGGGGCGGCGAACACTGAAGCTTTCTTT
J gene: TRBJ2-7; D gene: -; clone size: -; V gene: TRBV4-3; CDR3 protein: CASSQERETNYEQYF; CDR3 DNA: TGCGCCAGCAGCCAAGAAAGGGAGACAAATTACGAGCAGTACTTC
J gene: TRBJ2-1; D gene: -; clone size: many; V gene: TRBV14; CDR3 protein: CASSQDWWEGRGNEQFF; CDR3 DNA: TGTGCCAGCAGCCAAGATTGGTGGGAAGGAAGGGGCAATGAGCAGTTCTTC